One sample yielded the 7 T cell receptor beta chains listed below, sequenced in a study of metastatic and nonmetastatic thyroid tumors. With MiXCR, TCRdb called clones anew from the PCR reads. The sample lists about 30,000 clones, 20% occurring once. No patient had received any treatment before thyroid surgery. The sample comprised blood. The receptor source for this set is a female donor with papillary thyroid cancer or a benign thyroid nodule (not recorded which). Some clones in this sample may be carry-over from other donors' samples.

The chain employs TRBV13 and TRBJ2-7, with a weak D call TRBD1 (6 bases). The germline CDR1 and CDR2 sequences are PRHDT and FYEKMQ (reference sequence). The CDR3 length is 15 residues. V lost 4 bases, J lost 4 bases, and 17 bases lay in between. CDR3 sequence (DNA): TGTGCCAGCAGCTCGAAGAAGGGGGTATATTACGAGCAGTACTTC. The encoded protein is CASSSKKGVYYEQYF.

This chain links TRBV20-1 with TRBJ1-5, with D tentatively TRBD1 (5 bases). Deletions cut 2 bases from V and 2 bases from J, with 10 bases between. This CDR3 contains 14 residues. From germline, CDR1 is DFQATT and CDR2 SNEGSKA (reference sequence). The CDR3 DNA is TGCAGTGCTAGACCGCCGGGGGGCAATCAGCCCCAGCATTTT. Protein product: CSARPPGGNQPQHF.

This chain connects TRBV7-2 to TRBJ1-5; TRBD1 is a possible D gene (5 bases). Trimming removed 1 base at V and 7 bases at J, with 8 bases between. Germline V gives CDR1 SGHTA, CDR2 FQGNSA. The length of the CDR3 is 13 residues. CDR3 sequence (DNA): TGTGCCAGCAGCTTAGGGAGGGGACAGCCCCAGCATTTT. It yields the protein CASSLGRGQPQHF.

This clone was counted between two and nine times. The rearrangement uses TRBV7-8 and TRBJ1-5, with 7 bases fitting TRBD1. Germline V gene data show CDR1 as SGHVS and CDR2 as FQNEAQ. The CDR3 loop spans 15 amino acids. The ends lost 1 base at V and 3 bases at J; junction bases unmatched: 3. The CDR3 DNA follows: TGTGCCAGCAGCTTAGTGGGGACAGCCAATCAGCCCCAGCATTTT. Amino acids: CASSLVGTANQPQHF.

This rearrangement joins TRBV5-1 to TRBJ1-2; 10 bases map to TRBD1. This CDR3 spans 13 amino acids. Germline CDR1 SGHRS, CDR2 YFSETQ. The junction had 10 bases not matched to a gene; V was cut back by 4 bases and J by 13 bases. The CDR3: CASSLPGQGVSTF. The CDR3 nucleotides are TGCGCCAGCAGCCTGCCCGGACAGGGGGTTTCCACCTTC.

Note on this clone: This may be a read error, as it is one base from a much larger clone. This chain uses TRBV9 with TRBJ2-5, with 7 bases fitting TRBD2. Germline trimming cut 3 bases from V and 5 bases from J; bases unmatched to any gene: 10. This CDR3 spans 15 amino acids. The V gene's germline CDR1 is SGDLS and CDR2 YYNGEE. The CDR3: CASSASIGGGETQYF. The CDR3 DNA is TGTGCCAGCAGCGCCTCGATCGGGGGAGGGGAGACCCAGTACTTC.

The V call is TRBV20-1, the J call TRBJ2-1; D may match TRBD1 or TRBD2 (5 bases each). This CDR3 has 13 amino acids. CDR1 and CDR2 from the germline V gene are DFQATT and SNEGSKA (reference sequence). The V end was cut by 1 base, the J end by 9 bases, with 13 bases between. The CDR3 loop is CSARATLGTEQFF. Here the CDR3 DNA reads TGCAGTGCTAGAGCTACGCTCGGGACTGAGCAGTTCTTC.